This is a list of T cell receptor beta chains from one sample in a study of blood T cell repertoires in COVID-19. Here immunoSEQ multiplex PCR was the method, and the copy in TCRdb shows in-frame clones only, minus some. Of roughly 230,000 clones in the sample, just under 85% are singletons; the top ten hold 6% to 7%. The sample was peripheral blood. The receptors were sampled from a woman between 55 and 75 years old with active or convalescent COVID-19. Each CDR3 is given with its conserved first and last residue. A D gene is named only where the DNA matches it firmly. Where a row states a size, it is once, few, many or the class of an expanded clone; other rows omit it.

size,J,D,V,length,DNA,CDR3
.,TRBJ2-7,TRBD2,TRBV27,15,TGTGCCAGCAGTTTCAGCGGGAGGGCCCACTACGAGCAGTACTTC,CASSFSGRAHYEQYF
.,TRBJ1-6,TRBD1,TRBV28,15,TGTGCCAGCAGCTCCCGCTGGACAGGGGATTCACCCCTCCACTTT,CASSSRWTGDSPLHF
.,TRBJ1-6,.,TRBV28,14,TGTGCCAGCAGCCCGACACAAGTCTATTCACCCCTCCACTTT,CASSPTQVYSPLHF
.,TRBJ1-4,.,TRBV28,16,TGTGCCAGCAGTTTATGGGGTCGGCAGGGCGGTGAAAAACTGTTTTTT,CASSLWGRQGGEKLFF
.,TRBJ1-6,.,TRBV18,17,TGTGCCAGCTCCCCAATCGACAGGACCTCCTATAATTCACCCCTCCACTTT,CASSPIDRTSYNSPLHF
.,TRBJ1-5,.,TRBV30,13,TGTGCCTGGACCACGGGGGTTCATCAGCCCCAGCATTTT,CAWTTGVHQPQHF
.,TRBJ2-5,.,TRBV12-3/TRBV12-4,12,TGTGCCAGCTTGGGGCGAGAAGAGACCCAGTACTTC,CASLGREETQYF
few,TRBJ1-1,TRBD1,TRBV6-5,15,TGTGCCACCTTAAGGGGGCCCGACCTGAACACTGAAGCTTTCTTT,CATLRGPDLNTEAFF
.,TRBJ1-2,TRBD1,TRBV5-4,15,TGTGCCAGCAGCTTCAGGACAGGCGCTAACTATGGCTACACCTTC,CASSFRTGANYGYTF
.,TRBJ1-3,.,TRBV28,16,TGTGCCAGCAAAAATAGCAGGAGGGGTCCTGGAAACACCATATATTTT,CASKNSRRGPGNTIYF
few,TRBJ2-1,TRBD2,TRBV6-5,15,TGTGCCAGCAGTTTAAGCGGGGGGCCCCACAATGAGCAGTTCTTC,CASSLSGGPHNEQFF
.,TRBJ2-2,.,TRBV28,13,TGTGCCAGCAGTTTTCCGGTCACCGGGGAGCTGTTTTTT,CASSFPVTGELFF
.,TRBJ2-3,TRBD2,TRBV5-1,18,TGCGCCAGCAGCTTATTGGTTTCTGGGAGGGGAACCTCAGATACGCAGTATTTT,CASSLLVSGRGTSDTQYF
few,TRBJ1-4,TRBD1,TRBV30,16,TGTGCCTGGAGTCACAATACCGGGACAGGCCTCGAAAAACTGTTTTTT,CAWSHNTGTGLEKLFF
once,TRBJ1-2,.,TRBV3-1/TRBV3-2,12,TGTGCCAGCAGCCAGACAGAAGGTGGCTACACCTTC,CASSQTEGGYTF
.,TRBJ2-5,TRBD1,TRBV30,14,TGTGCCTGGAGCAACACGGGACAGCAAGAGACCCAGTACTTC,CAWSNTGQQETQYF
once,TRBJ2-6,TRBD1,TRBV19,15,TGTGCCAGCACCGGGACAGCCTCTGGGGCCAACGTCCTGACTTTC,CASTGTASGANVLTF
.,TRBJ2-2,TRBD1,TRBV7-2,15,TGTGCCAGCACCATGGACAGGGCCAATCTCGGGGAGCTGTTTTTT,CASTMDRANLGELFF
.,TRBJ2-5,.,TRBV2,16,TGTGCCAGCAGTGAAGCGCTTCTCGGGGTTGGGGAGACCCAGTACTTC,CASSEALLGVGETQYF
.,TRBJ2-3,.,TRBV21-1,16,TGTGCCAGCAGCAATGTACCCGACTTCCGCACAGATACGCAGTATTTT,CASSNVPDFRTDTQYF
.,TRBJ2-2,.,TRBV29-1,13,TGCAGCGTTGCATACTCGGGGACCGGGGAGCTGTTTTTT,CSVAYSGTGELFF
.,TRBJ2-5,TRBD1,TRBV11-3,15,TGTGCCAGCAGCCAGGGACAGGGGGTAGGGGAGACCCAGTACTTC,CASSQGQGVGETQYF
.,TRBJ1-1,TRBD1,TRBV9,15,TGTGCCAGCAGCGTAGAAGAGGGGGCGAGGACTGAAGCTTTCTTT,CASSVEEGARTEAFF
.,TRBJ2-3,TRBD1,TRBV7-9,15,TGTGCCAGCAGCTACGGACAGGGAGGCACAGATACGCAGTATTTT,CASSYGQGGTDTQYF
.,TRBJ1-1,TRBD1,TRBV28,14,TGTGCCAGCAGGGGACAGCAAACGAACACTGAAGCTTTCTTT,CASRGQQTNTEAFF
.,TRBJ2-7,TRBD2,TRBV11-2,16,TGTGCCAGCAGCACAAGCGGGACGATTACTTCCTACGAGCAGTACTTC,CASSTSGTITSYEQYF
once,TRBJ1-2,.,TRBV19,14,TGTGCCAGTAGTCTGGGGGCCGCTAACTATGGCTACACCTTC,CASSLGAANYGYTF
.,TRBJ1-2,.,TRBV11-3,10,TGTGCCAGCCCACGGCGGTGGTACACCTTC,CASPRRWYTF
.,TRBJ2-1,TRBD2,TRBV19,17,TGTGCCAGTAGTATAGGGGGACTAGCGGGTGCCAATAATGAGCAGTTCTTC,CASSIGGLAGANNEQFF